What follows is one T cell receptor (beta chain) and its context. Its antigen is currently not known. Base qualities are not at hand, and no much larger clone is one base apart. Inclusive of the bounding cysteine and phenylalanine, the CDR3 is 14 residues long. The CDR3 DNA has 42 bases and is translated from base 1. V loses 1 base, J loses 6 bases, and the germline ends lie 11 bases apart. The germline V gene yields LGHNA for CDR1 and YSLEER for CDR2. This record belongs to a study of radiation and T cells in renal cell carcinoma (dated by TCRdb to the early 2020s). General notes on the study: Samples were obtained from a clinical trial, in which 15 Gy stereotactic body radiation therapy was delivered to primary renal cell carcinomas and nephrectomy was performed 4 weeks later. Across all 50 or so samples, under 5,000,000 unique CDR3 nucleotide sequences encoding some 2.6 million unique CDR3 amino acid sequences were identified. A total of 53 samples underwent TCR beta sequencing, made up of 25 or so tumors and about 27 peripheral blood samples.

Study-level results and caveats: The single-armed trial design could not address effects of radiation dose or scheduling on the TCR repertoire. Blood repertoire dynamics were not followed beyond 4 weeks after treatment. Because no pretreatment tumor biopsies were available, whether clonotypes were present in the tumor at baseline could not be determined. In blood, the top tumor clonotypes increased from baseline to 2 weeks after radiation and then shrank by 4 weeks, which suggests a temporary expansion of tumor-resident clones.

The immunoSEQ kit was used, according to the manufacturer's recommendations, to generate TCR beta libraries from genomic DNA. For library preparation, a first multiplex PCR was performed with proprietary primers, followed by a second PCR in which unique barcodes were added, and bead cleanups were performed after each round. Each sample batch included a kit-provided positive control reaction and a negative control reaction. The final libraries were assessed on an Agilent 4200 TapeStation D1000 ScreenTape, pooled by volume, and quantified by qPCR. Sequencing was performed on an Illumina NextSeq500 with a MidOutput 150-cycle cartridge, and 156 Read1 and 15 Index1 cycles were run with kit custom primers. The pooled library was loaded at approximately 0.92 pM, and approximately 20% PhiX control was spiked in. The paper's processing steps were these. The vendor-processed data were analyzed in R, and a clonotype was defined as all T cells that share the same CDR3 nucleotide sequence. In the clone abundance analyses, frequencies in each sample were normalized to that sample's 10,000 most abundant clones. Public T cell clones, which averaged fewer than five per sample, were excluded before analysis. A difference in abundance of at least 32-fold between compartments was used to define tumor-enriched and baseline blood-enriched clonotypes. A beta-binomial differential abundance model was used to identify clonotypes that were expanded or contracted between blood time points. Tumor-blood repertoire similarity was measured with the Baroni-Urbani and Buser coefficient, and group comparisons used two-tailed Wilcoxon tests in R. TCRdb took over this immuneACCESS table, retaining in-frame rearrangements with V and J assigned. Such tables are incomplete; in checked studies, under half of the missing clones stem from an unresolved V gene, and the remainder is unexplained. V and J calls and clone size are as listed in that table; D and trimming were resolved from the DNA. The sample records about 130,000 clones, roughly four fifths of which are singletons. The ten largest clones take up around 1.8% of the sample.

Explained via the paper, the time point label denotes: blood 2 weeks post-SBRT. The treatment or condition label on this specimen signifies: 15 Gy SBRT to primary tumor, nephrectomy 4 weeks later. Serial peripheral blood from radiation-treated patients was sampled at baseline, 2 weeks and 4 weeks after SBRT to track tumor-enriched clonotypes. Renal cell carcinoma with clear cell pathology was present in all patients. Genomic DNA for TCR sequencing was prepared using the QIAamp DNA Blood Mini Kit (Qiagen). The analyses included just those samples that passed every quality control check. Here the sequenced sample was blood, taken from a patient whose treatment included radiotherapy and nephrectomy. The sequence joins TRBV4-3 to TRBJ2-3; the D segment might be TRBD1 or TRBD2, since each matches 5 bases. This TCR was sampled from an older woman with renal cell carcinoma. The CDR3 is CASSQGGAGDTQYF. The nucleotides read TGCGCCAGCAGCCAAGGAGGGGCCGGGGATACGCAGTATTTT.